Listed below are T cell receptor beta chains from one sample, sequenced in a study of T cell responses to AZD1222 COVID-19 vaccine. Sequencing was performed with immunoSEQ multiplex PCR; in TCRdb, only in-frame clones are kept and a portion is missing. Here the sample spans 80,000 to 95,000 clones, 92% being singletons. The specimen was peripheral blood, collected on day 0 of AZD1222 vaccination. These receptors came from an adult in good health. The CDR3 runs from the conserved cysteine through the conserved F or W. Fields, in order: clone size, J gene, D gene, V gene, CDR3 DNA, CDR3 protein. A D gene is named only where the DNA matches it firmly. The listing skips clone size in some rows; elsewhere it reads once, few, many or a size class.

clone_size: once
j_call: TRBJ1-2
d_call: TRBD1
v_call: TRBV10-3
cdr3_nt: TGTGCCATCAGCCTGACAGGGGGTAATCATGGCTACACCTTC
cdr3_aa: CAISLTGGNHGYTF

clone_size: .
j_call: TRBJ1-6
d_call: .
v_call: TRBV20-1
cdr3_nt: TGCAGTGCCTCCGGTTCACCCCTCCACTTT
cdr3_aa: CSASGSPLHF

clone_size: .
j_call: TRBJ1-5
d_call: .
v_call: TRBV30
cdr3_nt: TGTGCCTGGAGTCGGACAGACTTCAATCAGCCCCAGCATTTT
cdr3_aa: CAWSRTDFNQPQHF

clone_size: .
j_call: TRBJ2-2
d_call: .
v_call: TRBV28
cdr3_nt: TGTGCCAGCAGTTTAAGACTCCTGAACACCGGGGAGCTGTTTTTT
cdr3_aa: CASSLRLLNTGELFF

clone_size: .
j_call: TRBJ1-5
d_call: TRBD1
v_call: TRBV7-8
cdr3_nt: TGTGCCAGCAGCACCAGGGACAGTTATCAGCCCCAGCATTTT
cdr3_aa: CASSTRDSYQPQHF

clone_size: .
j_call: TRBJ1-2
d_call: .
v_call: TRBV18
cdr3_nt: TGTGCCAGCTCACCAGGAGTCTGGGGGCTATTTGGCTATGGCTACACCTTC
cdr3_aa: CASSPGVWGLFGYGYTF

clone_size: .
j_call: TRBJ2-1
d_call: .
v_call: TRBV28
cdr3_nt: TGTGCCAGCAACTTCGGGGTCAATGAGCAGTTCTTC
cdr3_aa: CASNFGVNEQFF

clone_size: .
j_call: TRBJ1-4
d_call: .
v_call: TRBV21-1
cdr3_nt: TGTGCCAGCAGCACATCACAGGTGGCTAATGAAAAACTGTTTTTT
cdr3_aa: CASSTSQVANEKLFF

clone_size: .
j_call: TRBJ2-5
d_call: .
v_call: TRBV28
cdr3_nt: TGTGCCAGCAGTTTTCCGGACCTCCAAGAGACCCAGTACTTC
cdr3_aa: CASSFPDLQETQYF

clone_size: .
j_call: TRBJ1-5
d_call: .
v_call: TRBV6-1
cdr3_nt: TGTGCCAGCAGTGAGAGGGCGGGGCAGCCCCAGCATTTT
cdr3_aa: CASSERAGQPQHF

clone_size: few
j_call: TRBJ2-7
d_call: .
v_call: TRBV7-9
cdr3_nt: TGTGCCAGCAGCAATCTAATTGGTGAGCAGTACTTC
cdr3_aa: CASSNLIGEQYF